The 10 T cell receptor beta chains below all came from one sample that was sequenced in a study of T cells in Graves' hyperthyroidism and ophthalmopathy. Using RNA transcripts as the source, TCR beta CDR3 regions were amplified. HTBI primers were the set used in a first-round RT-PCR of the TCR CDR3. Via MiXCR, TCRdb re-called the multiplex PCR reads, giving one row per CDR3 protein. Of some 300,000 distinct CDR3 sequences in the sample, roughly 19% are singletons; the top ten hold under 45%. Sequencing used blood. Receptors were obtained from a man between 45 and 60 years old with Graves' ophthalmopathy.

In this sample, this clonotype turned up many times. V is TRBV5-1 and J is TRBJ2-7; D gene ambiguous. The length of the CDR3 is 16 residues. Trimming stripped 0 bases from V and 3 bases from J, with 16 bases between. Germline-derived CDR1 and CDR2 are SGHRS and YFSETQ. CDR3 amino acids: CASSLEDGPANYEQYF. CDR3 bases: TGCGCCAGCAGCTTGGAGGACGGGCCCGCCAACTACGAGCAGTACTTC.

This clonotype has just a few counts. The rearrangement links TRBV7-6 to TRBJ2-3, with 7 bases lining up with TRBD2. The CDR3 has 15 amino acids. V dropped 1 base and J dropped 6; count of bases not matched to a gene: 7. Germline CDR1 reads SGHVS; CDR2 reads FNYEAQ. The CDR3 DNA reads TGTGCCAGCAGCTTAGAGCTAGCGGAAGGGGATACGCAGTATTTT. Protein: CASSLELAEGDTQYF.

This clonotype was counted at least ten times. V gene TRBV20-1 combines with J gene TRBJ1-1; the D gene is possibly TRBD1 (6 bases). The CDR3 is made up of 14 amino acids. Germline V CDR1 and CDR2: DFQATT, SNEGSKA (reference sequence). V lost 6 bases and J lost 1, with 15 bases in between. The CDR3 sequence is CSALLGGANTEAFF. CDR3 DNA: TGCAGTGCCCTACTAGGGGGGGCGAACACTGAAGCTTTCTTT.

Worth noting for this clonotype: A junction boundary mismatches the germline segment, possibly from a read error. The rearrangement links TRBV12-3 or TRBV12-4 to TRBJ2-5, with D perhaps matching TRBD1 or TRBD2 (5 bases each). There are 14 residues in the CDR3. CDR3 region: CASSPGTSQGTQYF. In nucleotides, the CDR3 is TGTGCCAGCAGTCCCGGGACGAGCCAAGGGACCCAGTACTTC.

V is TRBV7-3 and J is TRBJ2-2; D assignment may be TRBD1 or TRBD2 (7 bases each). V lost 5 bases and J 4 bases, leaving 23 bases between the germline ends. This CDR3 has 18 residues. Per the germline V gene, CDR1 is SGHTA and CDR2 is FQGTGA. The CDR3 loop reads CASSLMGGTRGLTGELFF. The CDR3 DNA is TGTGCCAGCAGCCTGATGGGGGGGACAAGGGGGCTCACCGGGGAGCTGTTTTTT.

This clonotype was picked up a small number of times. The chain joins TRBV11-2 to TRBJ2-1; D not certain. Germline CDR1 reads SGHAT; CDR2 reads FQNNGV. The CDR3 is made up of 15 amino acids. The ends were cut back, 3 bases at V and 0 bases at J, with 9 bases in the middle. For the CDR3, the DNA is TGTGCCAGCAGCTTTGAGGTTAGCTCCTACAATGAGCAGTTCTTC. Translating gives CASSFEVSSYNEQFF.

The gene calls are TRBV5-1 and TRBJ1-6; D remains ambiguous. V was cut by 5 bases and J by 8 bases, with 11 bases left in between. Per germline, CDR1 SGHRS and CDR2 YFSETQ. The CDR3 has 13 residues. CDR3 sequence: CASRDSGDSPLHF. The CDR3 DNA reads TGCGCCAGCAGAGATAGCGGGGATTCACCCCTCCACTTT.

The chain joins TRBV5-1 to TRBJ2-7; no clear D gene. The CDR3 has 16 amino acids. Germline V gene data show CDR1 as SGHRS and CDR2 as YFSETQ. Trimming removed 0 bases from V and 2 bases from J, with 15 bases in between. In DNA, the CDR3 is TGCGCCAGCAGCTTGGCGGCGGAGCGCCCCGCCTACGAGCAGTACTTC. It encodes CASSLAAERPAYEQYF.

This rearrangement joins TRBV4-1 to TRBJ2-2; D is undetermined. Trimming removed 4 bases at V and 3 bases at J, with 6 bases between. The CDR3 runs to 13 residues. Per the germline V gene, CDR1 is MGHRA and CDR2 is YSYEKL. The CDR3: CASSPIYTGELFF. CDR3 DNA sequence: TGCGCCAGCAGCCCTATCTACACCGGGGAGCTGTTTTTT.

This clonotype was detected a few times. The genes are TRBV24-1 and TRBJ2-7; 10 bases match TRBD2. Germline CDR1 and CDR2: KGHDR and SFDVKD. The CDR3 has 15 residues. V shed 3 bases, J shed 3 bases, and the junction held 4 bases outside the gene matches. Here the CDR3 DNA reads TGTGCCACCAGTGATCCCCTAGCGGGAGTCTACGAGCAGTACTTC. It encodes CATSDPLAGVYEQYF.